The present TCR beta chain was sequenced within a study of radiotherapy plus CTLA-4 blockade in lung cancer. For the study at large: With roughly a third of patients having disease control, objective responses were seen in approximately 17%. Study-level results: Blood saw expansion of tumor-derived TCR clones after radiotherapy plus ipilimumab.

Patients in the study, people with chemo-refractory metastatic non-small-cell lung cancer, received focal radiation plus ipilimumab CTLA-4 blockade. This CDR3 has 14 residues. Trimming stripped 4 bases from V and 8 bases from J, with 18 bases between. The germline V gene encodes CDR1 SGHNT and CDR2 YYREEE (reference sequence). TCRdb's table, derived via immunoSEQ multiplex PCR, lists solely in-frame clones and lacks some. Of approximately 46,000 clones listed, more than 75% are singletons. As for this clone: What it binds is unknown.

The chain has TRBV5-4 and TRBJ1-2; D is perhaps TRBD1 (5 bases). This sequence was found in a human donor with non-small cell lung cancer whose response to radiotherapy plus ipilimumab could not be evaluated. Sequenced here: peripheral blood, sampled from a patient treated with radiotherapy plus ipilimumab. The CDR3 DNA is TGTGCCAGCAGCCGCCATGGGGGGAATGGGGGCTACACCTTC. Encoded protein: CASSRHGGNGGYTF.